Each of the 26 T cell receptor beta chains below was sequenced from the same sample in a study of cytomegalovirus exposure and HLA in healthy donors. The PCR ran on 60 Vbeta and 13 Jbeta primers. Sequenced by immunoSEQ multiplex PCR; TCRdb stores in-frame clones only, minus some. The data show a few hundred thousand clones, roughly four fifths seen once. Sample: PBMCs. The receptors come from a girl aged 2-10 years in good health and CMV-seronegative.

V and J are TRBV2 and TRBJ2-4; a possible D gene is TRBD2 (5 bases). The CDR3 covers 15 residues. CDR1 is SNHLY, CDR2 FYNNEI, per germline. Trimming pared 5 bases from V and 4 bases from J, leaving 15 bases between. The CDR3 is CASSRLGVEKNIQYF. In DNA form, the CDR3 reads TGTGCCAGCAGTAGGCTCGGGGTAGAGAAAAACATTCAGTACTTC.

The CDR3 DNA sequence: TGTGCCAGCAGCCGACCATACCGGGACAATGAGCAGTTCTTC. This encodes CASSRPYRDNEQFF. The rearrangement uses TRBV7-9 and TRBJ2-1, with D uncertain. This CDR3 is 14 amino acids long. The V end lost 5 bases, the J end lost 5 bases, and 13 bases lay between the germline ends. Per germline, CDR1 SEHNR and CDR2 FQNEAQ (reference sequence).

This chain links TRBV28 with TRBJ1-3; 12 bases are a match to TRBD1. CDR3 length: 16 amino acids. Losses at the gene ends were 4 bases for V and 4 bases for J; bases not matched to a gene: 5. Germline assignment: CDR1 MDHEN and CDR2 SYDVKM. The chain's CDR3 is CASSSTGTGGGNTIYF. CDR3 in DNA: TGTGCCAGCAGTTCAACGGGGACAGGGGGCGGAAACACCATATATTTT.

The rearrangement uses TRBV5-1 and TRBJ2-7; D is unclear. There are 15 residues in the CDR3. CDR1 and CDR2 from the germline V gene are SGHRS and YFSETQ. The germline V and J ends were trimmed by 4 bases and 1 base, with 15 bases remaining between them. CDR3 loop: CASSLRTAFSYEQYF. For the CDR3, the DNA is TGCGCCAGCAGCCTACGCACTGCCTTTTCCTACGAGCAGTACTTC.

This chain connects TRBV25-1 to TRBJ2-5; no definite D call. The J call may be incorrect, as the DNA end agrees better with TRBJ2-7. The CDR3 sequence is 12 residues long. The V gene's germline CDR1 is MGHDK and CDR2 SYGVNS. The CDR3 here is CASSLGSYEQYF. CDR3 coding DNA: TGTGCCAGCAGTCTAGGCTCCTACGAGCAGTACTTC.

This clone has only one observation. The chain is built from TRBV7-3 and TRBJ2-7; TRBD1 agrees at 8 bases. The CDR3 runs 14 residues. With V trimmed by 3 bases and J by 6 bases, 7 bases remained unmatched. CDR1 SGHTA and CDR2 FQGTGA come from the germline V gene. The CDR3 DNA sequence: TGTGCCAGCAGCTTTTCAGGGGGCGAGTCCGAGCAGTACTTC. It encodes CASSFSGGESEQYF.

The chain links TRBV29-1 to TRBJ2-3; 9 nucleotides match TRBD2. The germline CDR1 and CDR2 sequences are SQVTM and ANQGSEA. This CDR3 contains 13 residues. Germline trimming cut 4 bases from V and 4 bases from J; bases unmatched to any gene: 3. The CDR3 reads CSVAAGGPDTQYF. The CDR3 DNA reads as TGCAGCGTTGCGGCGGGAGGGCCAGATACGCAGTATTTT.

The rearrangement links TRBV7-9 to TRBJ1-3; D gene unclear. The CDR3 contains 13 residues. Trimming stripped 8 bases from V and 0 bases from J, with 8 bases between. Germline V gene data show CDR1 as SEHNR and CDR2 as FQNEAQ (reference sequence). CDR3 sequence reads: CASRESSGNTIYF. The CDR3 coding sequence is TGTGCCAGCCGGGAAAGCTCTGGAAACACCATATATTTT. Supplemented by reference TRBV7-9 and TRBJ1-3, the full variable domain reads DTGVSQNPRHKITKRGQNVTFRCDPISEHNRLYWYRQTLGQGPEFLTYFQNEAQLEKSRLLSDRFSAERPKGSFSTLEIQRTEQGDSAMYLCASRESSGNTIYFGEGSWLTVV.

The chain combines TRBV5-1 with TRBJ2-1, with 7 bases matching TRBD1. The length of the CDR3 is 15 residues. V trimming: 0 bases; J trimming: 4 bases; junction bases outside the gene matches: 4. The germline gives CDR1 SGHRS, CDR2 YFSETQ. CDR3 in amino acids: CASSLALQGYNEQFF. The CDR3 nucleotides read TGCGCCAGCAGCTTGGCCCTACAGGGGTACAATGAGCAGTTCTTC.

V and J are TRBV10-2 and TRBJ2-1, with TRBD2 matching 9 bases. The junction had 11 bases not matched to a gene; V was cut back by 5 bases and J by 9 bases. Germline loops: CDR1 WSHSY, CDR2 SAAADI. This CDR3 is 15 amino acids long. The CDR3 loop reads CASSPDSGGSGEQFF. For the CDR3, the DNA is TGCGCCAGCAGTCCAGACAGCGGGGGGTCGGGTGAGCAGTTCTTC.

The V gene is TRBV5-4, the J gene TRBJ2-1; 7 positions agree with TRBD1. The CDR3 totals 16 residues. Looked up from germline, CDR1 is SGHNT and CDR2 is YYREEE (reference sequence). J gave up 0 bases and V 4 bases, and 7 bases lay outside the gene matches. CDR3 amino acids: CASSPGGQASYNEQFF. CDR3 nucleotide sequence: TGTGCCAGCAGCCCTGGAGGACAGGCCTCCTACAATGAGCAGTTCTTC.

The chain employs TRBV5-1 and TRBJ2-1; 8 nucleotides match TRBD1. Losses at the gene ends were 3 bases for V and 8 bases for J; bases not matched to a gene: 4. The length of the CDR3 is 13 residues. Germline CDR1 is SGHRS and CDR2 is YFSETQ. CDR3 loop: CASSSQGADEQFF. The CDR3 DNA reads as TGCGCCAGCAGCTCGCAGGGGGCGGATGAGCAGTTCTTC.

The genes are TRBV5-8 and TRBJ2-1; 7 positions agree with TRBD1. The CDR3 is 15 amino acids. Germline lookup yields CDR1 SGHTS and CDR2 YDEGEE. The J segment lost 1 base and the V segment lost 8 bases, leaving 9 bases of the junction unmatched. CDR3 bases: TGTGCCAGTTCCCTTGGGACAGCTTCCTACAATGAGCAGTTCTTC. It is translated as CASSLGTASYNEQFF.

This clone was observed a handful of times. This sequence joins TRBV4-1 and TRBJ2-7; D possibly corresponds to TRBD1 (5 bases). This CDR3 comprises 17 residues. V was clipped by 1 base and J by 0 bases, with 16 bases between them. Germline V gene sequence: CDR1 MGHRA, CDR2 YSYEKL. In DNA form, the CDR3 reads TGCGCCAGCAGCCAAGGGGGATGGCGAACAGGCTCCTACGAGCAGTACTTC. It codes for CASSQGGWRTGSYEQYF.

V and J are TRBV19 and TRBJ1-2; D is possibly TRBD1 (6 bases). This CDR3 region has 13 residues. In germline, CDR1 is LNHDA, CDR2 SQIVND (reference sequence). Trimming removed 7 bases at V and 4 bases at J, with 13 bases between. CDR3 amino acids: CASMGGGAYGYTF. Written as DNA, the CDR3 is TGTGCCAGTATGGGCGGGGGCGCCTATGGCTACACCTTC.

The chain employs TRBV6-6 and TRBJ1-1; a possible D gene is TRBD1 (5 bases). V lost 5 bases, J lost 4 bases, and 17 bases lay in between. This CDR3 comprises 15 residues. Germline CDR1 is MNHNY and CDR2 is SVGAGI (reference sequence). DNA for the CDR3: TGTGCCAGCAGTCCATATCTTCAGGGTGGCACTGAAGCTTTCTTT. Translating gives CASSPYLQGGTEAFF.

The chain couples TRBV7-9 to TRBJ1-3; 8 nucleotides match TRBD1. CDR1 and CDR2 (germline): SEHNR, FQNEAQ (reference sequence). The CDR3 contains 17 residues. V was pared by 3 bases and J by 1 base, with 8 bases of the junction left unmatched. The CDR3 nucleotides read TGTGCCAGCAGCTTTAGTTCCAGGGGGCTTTCTGGAAACACCATATATTTT. As protein: CASSFSSRGLSGNTIYF.

The chain recombines TRBV6-1 with TRBJ1-2; D not resolved. Deletions cut 2 bases from V and 6 bases from J, with 10 bases between. This CDR3 spans 13 amino acids. CDR1 and CDR2 (germline): MNHNS, SASEGT. The CDR3 region is CASSESGLNGYTF. In nucleotides, the CDR3 is TGTGCCAGCAGTGAAAGTGGGCTGAATGGCTACACCTTC.

The rearrangement uses TRBV7-9 and TRBJ1-3; D call uncertain. V lost 4 bases to trimming and J lost 2 bases, with 12 bases between them. Germline loops: CDR1 SEHNR, CDR2 FQNEAQ (reference sequence). The CDR3 is 15 amino acids. CDR3 bases: TGTGCCAGCAGCTGGGTTCGGGGAGCTGGAAACACCATATATTTT. Amino acid sequence: CASSWVRGAGNTIYF. Filled out from reference TRBV7-9 and TRBJ1-3, the complete variable domain reads DTGVSQNPRHKITKRGQNVTFRCDPISEHNRLYWYRQTLGQGPEFLTYFQNEAQLEKSRLLSDRFSAERPKGSFSTLEIQRTEQGDSAMYLCASSWVRGAGNTIYFGEGSWLTVV.

This clone was counted a single time. The rearrangement joins TRBV19 to TRBJ2-1; 10 bases map to TRBD2. Germline CDR1 LNHDA, CDR2 SQIVND (reference sequence). The CDR3 has 15 residues. Germline trimming cut 6 bases from V and 3 bases from J; bases unmatched to any gene: 5. The CDR3 is CASSLSGGDYNEQFF. DNA of the CDR3: TGTGCCAGTAGCTTAAGCGGGGGGGACTACAATGAGCAGTTCTTC.

CDR3 sequence (DNA): TGTGCCAGCAGTTACGGGACAGGAACTGAGCAGTTCTTC. Translated: CASSYGTGTEQFF. V and J are TRBV27 and TRBJ2-1; 8 bases line up with TRBD1. This CDR3 spans 13 amino acids. V shed 4 bases and J 9 bases; nucleotides not matched to a gene: 5. CDR1 is MNHEY, CDR2 SMNVEV, per germline (reference sequence).

This clone was detected a few times. The V gene is TRBV5-8, the J gene TRBJ2-7, with D possibly TRBD1 on 6 matching bases. In germline, CDR1 is SGHTS, CDR2 YDEGEE. The CDR3 has 14 residues. V lost 6 bases, J lost 1 base, and 14 bases lay in between. As DNA, the CDR3 is TGTGCCAGCACCCCGGGACAACCTTCCTACGAGCAGTACTTC. This translates into CASTPGQPSYEQYF. The full variable domain, in which reference TRBV5-8 and TRBJ2-7 provide the parts outside the CDR3, is EAGVTQSPTHLIKTRGQQATLRCSPISGHTSVYWYQQALGLGLQFLLWYDEGEERNRGNFPPRFSGRQFPNYSSELNVNALELEDSALYLCASTPGQPSYEQYFGPGTRLTVT.

The rearrangement uses TRBV6-5 and TRBJ1-1; 7 nucleotides agree with TRBD1. The V segment lost 5 bases and the J segment 8 bases; nucleotides outside the gene matches: 5. Germline V lookup: CDR1 MNHEY, CDR2 SVGAGI. This CDR3 region has 12 residues. The CDR3 bases are TGTGCCAGCAGTCGATTACAGGGGGAAGCTTTCTTT. Protein sequence: CASSRLQGEAFF.

V and J are TRBV27 and TRBJ1-2; possibly TRBD1 for D (5 bases). Germline V CDR1 and CDR2: MNHEY, SMNVEV (reference sequence). Trimming took off 3 bases at V and 5 bases at J, with 13 bases between the two ends. This CDR3 contains 14 residues. CDR3 loop: CASSFSAGRYGYTF. The CDR3 coding sequence is TGTGCCAGCAGTTTCTCGGCAGGGCGGTATGGCTACACCTTC.

The V and J genes are TRBV29-1 and TRBJ2-2; 8 nucleotides align to TRBD1. This CDR3 region has 15 residues. The germline V gene encodes CDR1 SQVTM and CDR2 ANQGSEA. With 7 bases clipped from V and 1 base from J, the junction kept 8 bases outside the gene matches. CDR3 nucleotide sequence: TGCAGCGCCCGAGGACAGGGACAGAACACCGGGGAGCTGTTTTTT. Translated: CSARGQGQNTGELFF.

The rearrangement uses TRBV5-6 and TRBJ1-2; possibly TRBD1 for D (5 bases). V was trimmed by 7 bases and J by 6 bases, leaving 16 bases between them. The CDR3 spans 13 residues. The germline gives CDR1 SGHDT, CDR2 YYEEEE. CDR3 in DNA: TGTGCCAGCGGAGGCCGCCCGGGGGATGGCTACACCTTC. Protein sequence: CASGGRPGDGYTF.